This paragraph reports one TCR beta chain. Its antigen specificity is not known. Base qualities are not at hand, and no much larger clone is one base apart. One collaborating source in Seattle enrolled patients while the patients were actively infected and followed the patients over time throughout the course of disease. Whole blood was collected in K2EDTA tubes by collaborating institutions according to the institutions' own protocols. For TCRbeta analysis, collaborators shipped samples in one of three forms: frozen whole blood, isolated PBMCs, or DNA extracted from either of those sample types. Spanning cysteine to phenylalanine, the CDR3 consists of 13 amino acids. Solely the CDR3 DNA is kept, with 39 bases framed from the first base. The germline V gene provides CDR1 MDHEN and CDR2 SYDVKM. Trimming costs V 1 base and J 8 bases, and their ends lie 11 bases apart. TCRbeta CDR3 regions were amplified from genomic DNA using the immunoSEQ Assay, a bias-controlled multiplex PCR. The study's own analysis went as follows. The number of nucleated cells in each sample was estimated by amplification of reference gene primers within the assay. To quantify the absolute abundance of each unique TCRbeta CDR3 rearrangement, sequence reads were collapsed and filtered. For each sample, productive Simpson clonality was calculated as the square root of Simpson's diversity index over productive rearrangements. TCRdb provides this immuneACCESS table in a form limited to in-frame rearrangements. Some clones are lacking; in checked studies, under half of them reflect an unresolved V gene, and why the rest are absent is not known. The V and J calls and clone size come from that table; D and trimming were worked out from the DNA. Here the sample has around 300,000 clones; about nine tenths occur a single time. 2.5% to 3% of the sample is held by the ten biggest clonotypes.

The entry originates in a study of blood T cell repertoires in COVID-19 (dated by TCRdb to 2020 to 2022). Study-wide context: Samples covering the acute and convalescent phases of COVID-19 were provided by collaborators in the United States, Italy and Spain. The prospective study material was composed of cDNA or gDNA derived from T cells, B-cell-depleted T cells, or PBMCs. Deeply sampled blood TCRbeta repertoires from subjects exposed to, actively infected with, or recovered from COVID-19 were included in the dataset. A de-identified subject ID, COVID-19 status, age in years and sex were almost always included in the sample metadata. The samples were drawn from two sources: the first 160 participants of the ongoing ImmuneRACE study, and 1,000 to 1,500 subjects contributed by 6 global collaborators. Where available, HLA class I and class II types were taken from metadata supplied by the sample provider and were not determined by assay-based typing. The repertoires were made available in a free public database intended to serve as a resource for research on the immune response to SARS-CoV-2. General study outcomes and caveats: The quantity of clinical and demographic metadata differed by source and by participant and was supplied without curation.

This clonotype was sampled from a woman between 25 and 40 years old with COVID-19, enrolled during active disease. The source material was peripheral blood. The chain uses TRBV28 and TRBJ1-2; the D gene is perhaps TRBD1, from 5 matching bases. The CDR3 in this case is CASSLLDTGGYTF. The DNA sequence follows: TGTGCCAGCAGTTTATTGGACACCGGGGGCTACACCTTC.